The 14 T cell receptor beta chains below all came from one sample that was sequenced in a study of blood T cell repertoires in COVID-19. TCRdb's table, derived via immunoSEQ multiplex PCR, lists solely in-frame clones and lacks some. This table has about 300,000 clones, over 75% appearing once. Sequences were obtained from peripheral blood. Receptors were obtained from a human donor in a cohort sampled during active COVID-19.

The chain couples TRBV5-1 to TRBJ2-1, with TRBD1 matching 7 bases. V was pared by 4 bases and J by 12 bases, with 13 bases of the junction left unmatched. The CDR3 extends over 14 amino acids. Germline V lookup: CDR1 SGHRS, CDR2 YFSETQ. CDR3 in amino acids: CASSLGTDYKGQFF. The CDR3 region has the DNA TGCGCCAGCAGCCTGGGGACAGACTACAAGGGGCAGTTCTTC.

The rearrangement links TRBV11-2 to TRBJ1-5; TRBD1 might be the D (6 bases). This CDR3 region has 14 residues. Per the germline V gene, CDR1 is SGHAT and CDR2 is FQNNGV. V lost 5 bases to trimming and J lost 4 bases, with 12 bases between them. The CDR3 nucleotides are TGTGCCAGCAGCCGAGGCACAGGGAATCAGCCCCAGCATTTT. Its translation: CASSRGTGNQPQHF.

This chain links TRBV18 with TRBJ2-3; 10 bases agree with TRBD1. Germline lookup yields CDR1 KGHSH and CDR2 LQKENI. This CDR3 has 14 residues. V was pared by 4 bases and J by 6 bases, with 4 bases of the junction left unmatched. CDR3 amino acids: CASSRDRGADTQYF. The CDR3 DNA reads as TGTGCCAGCTCACGGGACAGGGGCGCGGATACGCAGTATTTT.

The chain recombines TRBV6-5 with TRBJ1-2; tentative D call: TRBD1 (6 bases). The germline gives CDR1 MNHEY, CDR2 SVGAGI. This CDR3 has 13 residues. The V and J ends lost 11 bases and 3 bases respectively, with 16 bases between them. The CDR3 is CAGRTDPHYGYTF. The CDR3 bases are TGTGCCGGTCGGACAGACCCACACTATGGCTACACCTTC.

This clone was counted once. The CDR3 nucleotides are TGTGCCAGTAGTAGGTCCGGGGGACTAGCGGGATCTCGGTCCTACAATGAGCAGTTCTTC. As protein: CASSRSGGLAGSRSYNEQFF. This rearrangement joins TRBV19 to TRBJ2-1, with TRBD2 identical over 13 bases. The V gene's germline CDR1 is LNHDA and CDR2 SQIVND (reference sequence). V gave up 4 bases and J gave up 1 base; unmatched junction bases: 13. CDR3 size: 20 residues.

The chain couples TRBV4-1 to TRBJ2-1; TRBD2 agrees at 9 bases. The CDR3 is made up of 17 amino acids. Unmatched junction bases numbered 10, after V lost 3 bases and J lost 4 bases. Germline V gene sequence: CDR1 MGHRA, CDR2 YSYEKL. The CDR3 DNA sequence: TGCGCCAGCAGCCAGATGGGTAGCGGGAGATCATACAATGAGCAGTTCTTC. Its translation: CASSQMGSGRSYNEQFF.

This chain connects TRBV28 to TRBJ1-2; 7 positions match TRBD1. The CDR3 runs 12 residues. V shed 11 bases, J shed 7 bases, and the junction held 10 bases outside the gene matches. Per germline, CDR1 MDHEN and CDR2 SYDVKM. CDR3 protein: CASSEGAAGYTF. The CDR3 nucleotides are TGTGCCTCCTCGGAGGGGGCGGCTGGCTACACCTTC.

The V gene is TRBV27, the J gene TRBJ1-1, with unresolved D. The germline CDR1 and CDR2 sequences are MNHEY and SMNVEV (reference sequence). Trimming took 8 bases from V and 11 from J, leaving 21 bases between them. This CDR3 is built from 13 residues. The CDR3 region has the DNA TGTGCCAGCGGTCAGTTTCCACCGGAGAAGGCTTTCTTT. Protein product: CASGQFPPEKAFF.

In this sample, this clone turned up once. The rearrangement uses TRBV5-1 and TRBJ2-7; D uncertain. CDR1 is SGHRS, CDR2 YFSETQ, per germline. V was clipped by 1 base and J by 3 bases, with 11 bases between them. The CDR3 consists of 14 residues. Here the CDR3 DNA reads TGCGCCAGCAGCTTGACAGATGCTCTCTACGAGCAGTACTTC. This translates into CASSLTDALYEQYF.

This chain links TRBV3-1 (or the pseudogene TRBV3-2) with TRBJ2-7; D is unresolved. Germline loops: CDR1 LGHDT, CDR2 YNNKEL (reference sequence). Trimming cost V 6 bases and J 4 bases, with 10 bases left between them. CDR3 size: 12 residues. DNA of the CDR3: TGTGCCAGCAGTTCTACTTCTTACGAGCAGTACTTC. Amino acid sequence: CASSSTSYEQYF.

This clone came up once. DNA of the CDR3: TGTGCCAGCAGCTTAGGTCCTTGGACAGCAAATCAGCCCCAGCATTTT. As protein: CASSLGPWTANQPQHF. The chain has TRBV7-2 and TRBJ1-5, with TRBD1 as a possible D gene (6 bases). The CDR3 sequence is 16 residues long. V shed 1 base and J shed 4 bases, with 14 bases lying between them. Germline values: CDR1 SGHTA, CDR2 FQGNSA.

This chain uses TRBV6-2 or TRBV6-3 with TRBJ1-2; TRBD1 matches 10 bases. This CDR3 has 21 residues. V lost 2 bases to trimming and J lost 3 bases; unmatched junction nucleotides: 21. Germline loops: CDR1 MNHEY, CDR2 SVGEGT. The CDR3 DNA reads TGTGCCAGCAGTTACGGATCAAAGACAGGGGGCGCGGCGGGTAACTACTATGGCTACACCTTC. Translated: CASSYGSKTGGAAGNYYGYTF.

CDR3 sequence (DNA): TGTGCCAGCAGCCCACAGGGGTACAATGAGCAGTTCTTC. It translates to CASSPQGYNEQFF. V gene TRBV7-2 combines with J gene TRBJ2-1; 7 bases match TRBD1. This CDR3 is 13 amino acids long. The germline V gene has CDR1 SGHTA and CDR2 FQGNSA. Losses at the gene ends were 5 bases for V and 4 bases for J; bases not matched to a gene: 2.

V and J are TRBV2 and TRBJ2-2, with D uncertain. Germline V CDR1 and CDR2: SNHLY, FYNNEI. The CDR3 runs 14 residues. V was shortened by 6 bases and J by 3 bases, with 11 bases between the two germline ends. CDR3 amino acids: CASSRQGHTGELFF. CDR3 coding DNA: TGTGCCAGCAGCAGACAAGGTCACACCGGGGAGCTGTTTTTT.